Listed here is a single T cell receptor (beta chain). This entry comes from a study of technical replicates of blood from a few donors. Germline CDR1 reads LGHNA; CDR2 reads YNFKEQ. The CDR3 has 17 amino acids. The J segment lost 6 bases and the V segment lost 6 bases, leaving 16 bases of the junction unmatched. Sequencing was performed with immunoSEQ multiplex PCR; in TCRdb, only in-frame clones are kept and a portion is missing. Among more than 13,000 clones listed, 80% were seen once. This clonotype originated in a human donor in good health. The chain is built from TRBV4-2 and TRBJ1-2; TRBD1 matches 10 bases. The sequenced sample was PBMCs. CDR3: CASRPWDRGISGDGYTF. CDR3 DNA sequence: TGTGCCAGCAGGCCGTGGGACAGGGGAATATCGGGTGATGGCTACACCTTC.